This T cell receptor beta chain was recovered during a study of blood T cell repertoires in COVID-19. About the research overall: Sites in the United States, Italy and Spain provided acute and convalescent COVID-19 samples.

This CDR3 comprises 16 residues. Trimming at V came to 7 bases and at J to 8 bases, leaving 15 bases not matched to a gene. CDR1 and CDR2 from the germline V gene are LNHDA and SQIVND (reference sequence). Original processing methods: Amplification with reference gene primers provided the estimates of nucleated cell counts. TCRdb's table, derived via immunoSEQ multiplex PCR, lists solely in-frame clones and lacks some. Clonal size and the V and J genes are those of that table, whereas D and trimming came from the DNA. Among approximately 67,000 clones listed, around 82% were seen once. The TCR originated in a man aged 60-69 years with acute or convalescent COVID-19. The rearrangement uses TRBV19 and TRBJ1-4, with 8 positions matching TRBD1. The sequencing input was peripheral blood. Written as DNA, the CDR3 is TGTGCCAGTAACAAAATGGCGGGGACAGGTCGCGAAAAACTGTTTTTT. Its protein is CASNKMAGTGREKLFF.